This T cell receptor (beta chain) was profiled in a study of radiotherapy plus CTLA-4 blockade in lung cancer. This table comes from immunoSEQ multiplex PCR, and its TCRdb copy is limited to in-frame clones, with some not included. The sample contains about 40,000 clones, roughly 73% of which appear only once. Study-level results: Tumor-origin TCR clones grew in blood after radiotherapy plus ipilimumab.

The CDR3 extends over 20 amino acids. Details on this clone: What it recognizes is unknown.

With ipilimumab providing CTLA-4 blockade, focal radiation was administered to patients who had chemo-refractory metastatic non-small-cell lung cancer. The chain couples TRBV21-1 to TRBJ1-2; the D call TRBD1 from the table was never checked on the DNA. TRBV21-1 is deemed a pseudogene. This specimen consisted of peripheral blood, obtained from a patient treated with radiotherapy plus ipilimumab. The sequence was collected from a human donor with non-small cell lung cancer that progressed on radiotherapy plus ipilimumab. This chain's CDR3 is CASSKEGHSIPNLGRYGYTF. DNA for the CDR3: TGTGCCAGCAGCAAAGAGGGACATTCAATTCCCAACCTCGGTCGCTATGGCTACACCTTC.